These T cell receptor beta chains were read from a single sample in a study of shared clonotypes between healthy human individuals. Generated by immunoSEQ multiplex PCR, the TCRdb table keeps only in-frame clones and is missing some. The sample yields about 960,000 clones, approximately 76% seen once. Sequences were obtained from memory CD4+ T cells sorted from blood. These TCRs come from a man aged 18 to 30 in good health. Both conserved end residues are part of each CDR3. The D gene is left open where the match is weak. Clone sizes are given selectively: once, few, many, or a class where the clone is expanded.

size	V	J	D	CDR3	DNA
-	TRBV5-1	TRBJ1-1	-	CASSLDRVTEAFF	TGCGCCAGCAGCTTGGACAGGGTTACTGAAGCTTTCTTT
-	TRBV19	TRBJ2-1	TRBD1	CASSGQAYNEQFF	TGTGCCAGTAGCGGACAGGCCTACAATGAGCAGTTCTTC
-	TRBV4-1	TRBJ1-4	-	CASSQLVTGSRANEKLFF	TGCGCCAGCAGCCAACTCGTCACAGGGAGCCGGGCTAATGAAAAACTGTTTTTT
-	TRBV18	TRBJ2-7	-	CASSGPSEEQYF	TGTGCCAGCTCAGGCCCATCTGAGGAGCAGTACTTC
few	TRBV5-5	TRBJ2-2	-	CASNVASTGELFF	TGTGCCAGCAATGTAGCGAGCACCGGGGAGCTGTTTTTT
-	TRBV9	TRBJ2-7	TRBD2	CASSVEASGRPDEQYF	TGTGCCAGCAGCGTAGAGGCTAGCGGGAGGCCCGACGAGCAGTACTTC
-	TRBV18	TRBJ1-5	-	CASSQGIIDQPQHF	TGTGCCAGCTCACAAGGGATAATAGATCAGCCCCAGCATTTT
-	TRBV30	TRBJ2-1	-	CAWGPTSYNEQFF	TGTGCCTGGGGACCCACATCCTACAATGAGCAGTTCTTC
-	TRBV7-2	TRBJ2-1	-	CASSFRAGVLNEQFF	TGTGCCAGCAGCTTTCGGGCAGGGGTGTTAAATGAGCAGTTCTTC
-	TRBV28	TRBJ2-7	-	CASSLRAEQYF	TGTGCCAGCAGTTTAAGGGCCGAGCAGTACTTC
-	TRBV6-1	TRBJ2-2	TRBD1	CASSWDRGNTGELFF	TGTGCCAGCAGTTGGGACAGGGGTAACACCGGGGAGCTGTTTTTT
-	TRBV25-1	TRBJ2-5	-	CASSSTQETQYF	TGTGCCAGCAGTTCAACCCAAGAGACCCAGTACTTC
-	TRBV30	TRBJ1-2	-	CAWSVLGVAGYTF	TGTGCCTGGAGTGTTCTGGGGGTCGCAGGCTACACCTTC
-	TRBV5-4	TRBJ1-6	-	CASSLDWGLNSPLHF	TGTGCCAGCAGCTTGGACTGGGGACTGAATTCACCCCTCCACTTT
-	TRBV11-3	TRBJ2-4	TRBD2	CASSFTSGNIQYF	TGTGCCAGCAGCTTTACTAGCGGAAACATTCAGTACTTC
-	TRBV7-2	TRBJ2-1	TRBD2	CASSLARRETSEQFF	TGTGCCAGCAGCTTAGCGAGGCGGGAGACATCGGAGCAGTTCTTC
-	TRBV11-2	TRBJ2-7	TRBD1	CASSFNRDRAYEQYF	TGTGCCAGCAGCTTTAACCGGGACAGGGCCTACGAGCAGTACTTC
once	TRBV30	TRBJ2-1	-	CAWSIRDEQFF	TGTGCCTGGAGTATACGGGATGAGCAGTTCTTC
-	TRBV6-5	TRBJ2-1	-	CASSYSVLASAAEQFF	TGTGCCAGCAGTTACTCTGTTTTGGCTAGCGCGGCTGAGCAGTTCTTC
-	TRBV7-2	TRBJ2-7	-	CASSEQGEQYF	TGTGCCAGCAGCGAACAGGGCGAGCAGTACTTC
once	TRBV9	TRBJ2-3	TRBD1	CASSLDGTASTDTQYF	TGTGCCAGCAGCCTCGACGGGACAGCTAGCACAGATACGCAGTATTTT
-	TRBV7-2	TRBJ1-2	-	CASSSYAGGDYGYTF	TGTGCCAGCAGCTCGTACGCAGGAGGAGACTATGGCTACACCTTC
-	TRBV7-2	TRBJ2-3	-	CASSTPSGTQYF	TGTGCCAGCAGTACCCCCTCCGGTACGCAGTATTTT
-	TRBV19	TRBJ1-3	-	CASSEGQGGNTIYF	TGTGCCAGTAGTGAGGGGCAAGGTGGAAACACCATATATTTT
-	TRBV6-5	TRBJ1-5	-	CASSSGTRGNNQPQHF	TGTGCCAGCAGTTCGGGGACAAGGGGAAACAATCAGCCCCAGCATTTT
-	TRBV9	TRBJ2-2	-	CASSMYTGELFF	TGTGCCAGCAGCATGTACACCGGGGAGCTGTTTTTT
few	TRBV11-2	TRBJ2-7	-	CASSFTTGFEQYF	TGTGCCAGCAGTTTTACCACAGGGTTCGAGCAGTACTTC
many	TRBV5-6	TRBJ2-5	TRBD1	CASSFLDRVGETQYF	TGTGCCAGCAGCTTCCTGGACAGGGTGGGGGAGACCCAGTACTTC
-	TRBV19	TRBJ2-3	TRBD1	CASSRPTGTGFGTDTQYF	TGTGCCAGTAGTAGACCGACCGGGACAGGGTTTGGCACAGATACGCAGTATTTT
few	TRBV29-1	TRBJ1-1	TRBD1	CSAGGQSNTEAFF	TGCAGCGCCGGGGGACAGTCGAACACTGAAGCTTTCTTT
-	TRBV7-3	TRBJ2-2	-	CASSLNPYREWSGELFF	TGTGCCAGCAGCTTAAACCCCTACAGGGAATGGAGCGGGGAGCTGTTTTTT
-	TRBV2	TRBJ2-3	TRBD2	CASSGGLAGDNTDTQYF	TGTGCCAGCAGTGGGGGTCTAGCGGGAGATAACACAGATACGCAGTATTTT
-	TRBV7-2	TRBJ2-1	-	CASSLEKSSYNEQFF	TGTGCCAGCAGCTTAGAAAAGAGCTCCTACAATGAGCAGTTCTTC
few	TRBV7-8	TRBJ1-6	TRBD1	CASSPRDRGPDSPLHF	TGTGCCAGCAGCCCCCGGGACAGGGGGCCCGATTCACCCCTCCACTTT
many	TRBV10-2	TRBJ2-7	TRBD2	CASSTGTSGRISYEQYF	TGCGCCAGCAGTACCGGGACTAGCGGGAGAATCTCCTACGAGCAGTACTTC
-	TRBV5-6	TRBJ1-1	-	CASSASDRPSAFF	TGTGCCAGCAGCGCTTCGGACCGACCGTCAGCTTTCTTT
-	TRBV2	TRBJ2-1	-	CASSQGGEYHNEQFF	TGTGCCAGCAGTCAAGGGGGGGAGTATCACAATGAGCAGTTCTTC
-	TRBV10-1	TRBJ1-1	-	CASSLDGNTEAFF	TGCGCCAGCAGTTTGGACGGAAACACTGAAGCTTTCTTT
-	TRBV27	TRBJ2-7	TRBD1	CASSIRTGPYEQYF	TGTGCCAGCAGTATCAGGACAGGACCCTACGAGCAGTACTTC
-	TRBV6-5	TRBJ1-6	-	CASSYLRRSPLHF	TGTGCCAGCAGTTACTTACGGAGGTCACCCCTCCACTTT
once	TRBV11-2	TRBJ2-5	TRBD2	CASSPAGIRETQYF	TGTGCCAGCAGCCCAGCGGGAATTAGAGAGACCCAGTACTTC
-	TRBV13	TRBJ2-2	-	CASSLGEGYVTTGELFF	TGTGCCAGCAGCTTAGGCGAGGGTTACGTGACCACCGGGGAGCTGTTTTTT
-	TRBV30	TRBJ1-3	TRBD1	CAWIGTGGYTIYF	TGTGCCTGGATCGGGACAGGGGGCTACACCATATATTTT
-	TRBV9	TRBJ2-3	TRBD2	CASTPAPSGGAYTQYF	TGTGCCAGCACCCCAGCGCCCAGCGGGGGGGCATATACGCAGTATTTT
-	TRBV30	TRBJ2-3	TRBD2	CAWRRGLALADTQYF	TGTGCCTGGAGGAGGGGACTAGCTTTAGCAGATACGCAGTATTTT
-	TRBV5-1	TRBJ1-3	-	CASSLEGGSGNTIYF	TGCGCCAGCAGCTTGGAGGGGGGTTCTGGAAACACCATATATTTT
few	TRBV14	TRBJ2-3	-	CASSLGLRFRGATDTQYF	TGTGCCAGCAGCCTTGGACTACGATTCAGGGGGGCAACAGATACGCAGTATTTT
-	TRBV16	TRBJ2-3	-	CASSRNSFTDTQYF	TGTGCCAGCAGCCGAAATTCTTTCACAGATACGCAGTATTTT
once	TRBV18	TRBJ1-6	-	CASSPPGVGNSPLHF	TGTGCCAGCTCACCACCGGGGGTGGGTAATTCACCCCTCCACTTT
-	TRBV18	TRBJ1-1	-	CASSPEFDSWGAFF	TGTGCCAGCTCACCGGAGTTTGACAGCTGGGGAGCTTTCTTT
-	TRBV6-1	TRBJ2-3	-	CASSIPGSDTQYF	TGTGCCAGCAGTATCCCAGGGTCAGATACGCAGTATTTT
-	TRBV6-5	TRBJ1-4	-	CTSGGGNEKLFF	TGTACCAGCGGGGGAGGGAATGAAAAACTGTTTTTT
-	TRBV2	TRBJ1-5	-	CASAGEVEQPQHF	TGTGCCAGTGCGGGGGAGGTGGAGCAGCCCCAGCATTTT
-	TRBV7-2	TRBJ1-2	-	CASSLVQGLAYGYTF	TGTGCCAGCAGCTTAGTTCAGGGGCTCGCCTATGGCTACACCTTC
once	TRBV5-1	TRBJ2-1	TRBD1	CASSGQGKYNEQFF	TGCGCCAGTTCGGGACAGGGAAAGTACAATGAGCAGTTCTTC
few	TRBV2	TRBJ1-2	-	CASSEARRRYGYTF	TGTGCCAGCAGTGAAGCAAGGCGGAGATATGGCTACACCTTC
-	TRBV25-1	TRBJ1-2	-	CASSSSYGYTF	TGTGCCAGCAGTAGTAGCTATGGCTACACCTTC